Listed below are T cell receptor beta chains from one sample, sequenced in a study of blood T cell repertoires in COVID-19. The repertoire was sequenced with immunoSEQ multiplex PCR; TCRdb's copy has only in-frame clones and lacks some. The sample consists of around 250,000 clones, around 80% of them appearing once. Sequencing was carried out using PBMCs or T cells enriched from blood (not recorded which). The receptors were gathered from a middle-aged man who had recovered from COVID-19. CDR3s include the opening cysteine and the closing phenylalanine or tryptophan. D genes are given only for firm matches. Some rows mark clone size as missing; the rest say once, few, many or name a class of expanded clone.

>-|TRBV2|TRBJ2-3|-
CASRMRPASTDTQYF
TGTGCCAGCCGTATGAGGCCAGCTAGCACAGATACGCAGTATTTT
>TRBD2|TRBV30|TRBJ2-1|-
CAWERGGKDEQFF
TGTGCCTGGGAGCGGGGGGGCAAGGATGAGCAGTTCTTC
>-|TRBV4-1|TRBJ2-1|-
CASSQDREYEQFF
TGCGCCAGCAGCCAAGACCGGGAGTATGAGCAGTTCTTC
>-|TRBV5-1|TRBJ2-6|-
CASSLVGLSSGANVLTF
TGCGCCAGCAGCTTGGTGGGACTGTCCTCTGGGGCCAACGTCCTGACTTTC
>TRBD1|TRBV7-2|TRBJ2-5|-
CASRRDRGGETQYF
TGTGCCAGCAGGCGGGACAGGGGTGGGGAGACCCAGTACTTC
>-|TRBV5-8|TRBJ1-3|few
CASSWQGSSGNTIYF
TGTGCCAGCAGCTGGCAGGGCAGCTCTGGAAACACCATATATTTT
>TRBD2|TRBV13|TRBJ2-7|-
CASRGAGSPYEQYF
TGTGCCAGCAGGGGAGCGGGATCCCCCTACGAGCAGTACTTC
>TRBD2|TRBV20-1|TRBJ2-1|-
CSASRTSGSRLNEQFF
TGCAGTGCTAGTAGGACTAGCGGGAGTCGTCTAAATGAGCAGTTCTTC
>-|TRBV7-9|TRBJ1-6|-
CASSFDISPLHF
TGTGCCAGCAGCTTCGACATTTCACCCCTCCACTTT
>-|TRBV28|TRBJ2-7|-
CASSSDTYEQYF
TGTGCCAGCAGCTCCGACACCTACGAGCAGTACTTC
>-|TRBV2|TRBJ1-3|-
CASSGGYSGNTIYF
TGTGCCAGCAGCGGAGGTTACTCTGGAAACACCATATATTTT
>TRBD2|TRBV7-3|TRBJ2-1|-
CASSLERGKTGDEQFF
TGTGCCAGCAGCTTGGAGCGGGGAAAGACTGGGGATGAGCAGTTCTTC
>-|TRBV7-2|TRBJ2-2|-
CASSFRTGRSGELFF
TGTGCCAGCAGCTTCCGGACGGGGAGATCCGGGGAGCTGTTTTTT
>-|TRBV28|TRBJ1-1|once
CASSSPMNTEAFF
TGTGCCAGCAGTTCCCCCATGAACACTGAAGCTTTCTTT
>TRBD1|TRBV2|TRBJ2-1|-
CASRVGTGGDEQFF
TGTGCCAGCAGGGTCGGGACAGGGGGCGATGAGCAGTTCTTC
>-|TRBV20-1|TRBJ1-6|-
CSASYGLPVHF
TGCAGTGCTAGTTATGGCCTCCCCGTCCACTTT
>-|TRBV30|TRBJ2-7|-
CAWSSEDEQYF
TGTGCCTGGAGCTCCGAGGACGAGCAGTACTTC
>-|TRBV30|TRBJ2-7|-
CAWSPGGRFKYF
TGTGCCTGGAGCCCCGGGGGGCGGTTCAAGTACTTC
>-|TRBV20-1|TRBJ2-7|once
CSGTDSYEQYF
TGCAGTGGGACGGACAGCTACGAGCAGTACTTC
>TRBD1|TRBV7-3|TRBJ1-1|-
CASSPGTGTEAFF
TGTGCCAGCAGCCCCGGGACAGGAACTGAAGCTTTCTTT
>-|TRBV2|TRBJ2-2|-
CASSPSLGGGITGELFF
TGTGCCAGCAGTCCCTCTCTAGGGGGGGGGATCACCGGGGAGCTGTTTTTT
>-|TRBV19|TRBJ1-4|few
CASSIGWQATNEKLFF
TGTGCCAGTAGTATAGGCTGGCAAGCAACTAATGAAAAACTGTTTTTT
>-|TRBV5-1|TRBJ1-1|few
CASSFSERTEAFF
TGCGCCAGCAGTTTCAGTGAAAGAACTGAAGCTTTCTTT
>-|TRBV7-8|TRBJ1-1|-
CASSLYTATEAFF
TGTGCCAGCAGCTTATATACAGCCACTGAAGCTTTCTTT
>TRBD1|TRBV5-1|TRBJ1-1|once
CASSKWTGKNTEAFF
TGCGCCAGCAGCAAATGGACAGGGAAGAACACTGAAGCTTTCTTT
>-|TRBV28|TRBJ2-7|-
CASILAGGSLGEQYF
TGTGCCAGCATTCTCGCCGGGGGAAGCTTAGGCGAGCAGTACTTC
>-|TRBV28|TRBJ1-5|-
CASSLFTHLDSNQPQHF
TGTGCCAGCAGTTTATTCACACATCTCGATAGCAATCAGCCCCAGCATTTT
>-|TRBV3-1/TRBV3-2|TRBJ2-1|-
CASSLTRAYNEQFF
TGTGCCAGCAGCCTCACTAGGGCCTACAATGAGCAGTTCTTC
>-|TRBV30|TRBJ2-3|-
CAWSESADTQYF
TGTGCCTGGAGTGAAAGCGCGGATACGCAGTATTTT
>-|TRBV2|TRBJ1-2|-
CASSGVTTYGYTF
TGTGCCAGCAGTGGGGTGACAACCTATGGCTACACCTTC
>TRBD1|TRBV2|TRBJ1-5|-
CASSAGQDLHQPQHF
TGTGCCAGCAGCGCTGGACAGGATTTGCATCAGCCCCAGCATTTT
>-|TRBV10-3|TRBJ1-5|-
CAISEERDSNQPQHF
TGTGCCATCAGTGAGGAGAGAGATAGCAATCAGCCCCAGCATTTT
>-|TRBV18|TRBJ2-3|-
CASSPTGGTLQDTQYF
TGTGCCAGCTCACCGACCGGCGGGACTCTACAAGATACGCAGTATTTT
>-|TRBV5-6|TRBJ1-5|once
CASSFRPTGNQPQHF
TGTGCCAGCAGCTTTAGACCGACAGGCAATCAGCCCCAGCATTTT
>-|TRBV5-1|TRBJ1-2|once
CASSLARNGGYTF
TGCGCCAGCAGCTTGGCCAGGAATGGAGGCTACACCTTC
>-|TRBV28|TRBJ1-1|few
CASSPAHTEAFF
TGTGCCAGCAGCCCCGCGCACACTGAAGCTTTCTTT
>-|TRBV27|TRBJ2-7|-
CASSFRGGYYEQYF
TGTGCCAGCAGTTTCCGCGGCGGATACTACGAGCAGTACTTC
>-|TRBV24-1|TRBJ1-5|-
CATNNPGRDSNQPQHF
TGTGCCACCAATAACCCCGGGAGGGATAGCAATCAGCCCCAGCATTTT
>-|TRBV18|TRBJ1-1|-
CASSPALNTEAFF
TGTGCCAGCTCACCAGCCCTAAACACTGAAGCTTTCTTT
>-|TRBV5-4|TRBJ2-5|-
CASSSPGKADSTQYF
TGTGCCAGCAGCTCCCCGGGGAAAGCCGATTCGACCCAGTACTTC
>TRBD1|TRBV15|TRBJ1-1|once
CATSRDPSGGTEAFF
TGTGCCACCAGCAGAGATCCCTCAGGGGGAACTGAAGCTTTCTTT
>-|TRBV11-3|TRBJ2-4|-
CASSLERGMGIQYF
TGTGCCAGCAGCTTAGAACGGGGGATGGGCATTCAGTACTTC
>-|TRBV11-3|TRBJ1-6|-
CASSRAGDNSPLHF
TGTGCCAGCAGCCGCGCAGGGGACAACTCACCCCTCCACTTT
>TRBD1|TRBV18|TRBJ1-1|-
CASSLGGTGNTEAFF
TGTGCCAGCTCACTTGGTGGGACAGGTAACACTGAAGCTTTCTTT
>-|TRBV7-2|TRBJ2-1|-
CASSPARETAEQFF
TGTGCCAGCAGCCCAGCGCGGGAAACCGCTGAGCAGTTCTTC
>TRBD1|TRBV19|TRBJ1-5|-
CASSPGTGGGNQPQHF
TGTGCCAGTAGTCCGGGGACAGGCGGGGGCAATCAGCCCCAGCATTTT
>-|TRBV28|TRBJ1-1|once
CASKWGYTEAFF
TGTGCCAGCAAATGGGGCTACACTGAAGCTTTCTTT
>TRBD1|TRBV5-6|TRBJ1-1|-
CASSLTQDRERRAEAFF
TGTGCCAGCAGCTTGACTCAGGACAGGGAACGGAGGGCTGAAGCTTTCTTT
>-|TRBV9|TRBJ1-2|-
CASSVGWDTAYGYTF
TGTGCCAGCAGCGTAGGTTGGGACACGGCCTATGGCTACACCTTC
>TRBD1|TRBV18|TRBJ2-1|-
CASSPRTGGYNEQFF
TGTGCCAGCTCACCAAGGACAGGGGGGTACAATGAGCAGTTCTTC
>-|TRBV5-8|TRBJ2-5|few
CASSLRLQETQYF
TGTGCCAGCAGCTTGCGACTACAAGAGACCCAGTACTTC
>TRBD1|TRBV28|TRBJ1-2|-
CASSTSLQGKYNYGYTF
TGTGCCAGCAGTACATCTCTACAGGGGAAGTATAACTATGGCTACACCTTC
>-|TRBV5-1|TRBJ1-2|-
CASSPAGFDYGYTF
TGCGCCAGCAGCCCGGCAGGGTTTGACTATGGCTACACCTTC
>-|TRBV29-1|TRBJ2-1|-
CSVRTPQRNEQFF
TGCAGCGTCCGTACACCCCAGAGGAATGAGCAGTTCTTC
>TRBD1|TRBV27|TRBJ1-2|once
CASSPHSGGAGYTF
TGTGCCAGCAGTCCCCATTCAGGGGGCGCGGGCTACACCTTC